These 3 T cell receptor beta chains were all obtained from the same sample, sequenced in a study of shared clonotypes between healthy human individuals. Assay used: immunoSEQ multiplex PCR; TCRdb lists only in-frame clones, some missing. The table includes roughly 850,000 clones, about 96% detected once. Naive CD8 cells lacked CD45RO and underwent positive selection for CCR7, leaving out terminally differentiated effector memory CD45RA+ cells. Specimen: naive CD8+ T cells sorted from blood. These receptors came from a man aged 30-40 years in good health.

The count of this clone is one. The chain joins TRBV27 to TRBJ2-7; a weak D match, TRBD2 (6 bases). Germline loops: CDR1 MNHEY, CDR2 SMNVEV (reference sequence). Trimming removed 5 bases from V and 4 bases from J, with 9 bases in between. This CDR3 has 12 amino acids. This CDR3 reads CASSRGGYEQYF. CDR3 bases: TGTGCCAGCAGTCGTGGGGGGTACGAGCAGTACTTC.

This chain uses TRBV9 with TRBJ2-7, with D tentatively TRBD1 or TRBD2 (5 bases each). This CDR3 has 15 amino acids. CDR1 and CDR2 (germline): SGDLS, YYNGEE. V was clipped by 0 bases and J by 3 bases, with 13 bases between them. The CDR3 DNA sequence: TGTGCCAGCAGCGTAGATGCAGGGAGCGGCTACGAGCAGTACTTC. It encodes CASSVDAGSGYEQYF.

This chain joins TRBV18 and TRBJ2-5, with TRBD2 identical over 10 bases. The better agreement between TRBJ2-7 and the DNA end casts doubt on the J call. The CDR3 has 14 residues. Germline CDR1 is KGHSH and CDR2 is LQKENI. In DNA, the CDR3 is TGTGCCAGCTCACCCCCTAGCGGGAGCTACGAGCAGTACTTC. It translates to CASSPPSGSYEQYF.